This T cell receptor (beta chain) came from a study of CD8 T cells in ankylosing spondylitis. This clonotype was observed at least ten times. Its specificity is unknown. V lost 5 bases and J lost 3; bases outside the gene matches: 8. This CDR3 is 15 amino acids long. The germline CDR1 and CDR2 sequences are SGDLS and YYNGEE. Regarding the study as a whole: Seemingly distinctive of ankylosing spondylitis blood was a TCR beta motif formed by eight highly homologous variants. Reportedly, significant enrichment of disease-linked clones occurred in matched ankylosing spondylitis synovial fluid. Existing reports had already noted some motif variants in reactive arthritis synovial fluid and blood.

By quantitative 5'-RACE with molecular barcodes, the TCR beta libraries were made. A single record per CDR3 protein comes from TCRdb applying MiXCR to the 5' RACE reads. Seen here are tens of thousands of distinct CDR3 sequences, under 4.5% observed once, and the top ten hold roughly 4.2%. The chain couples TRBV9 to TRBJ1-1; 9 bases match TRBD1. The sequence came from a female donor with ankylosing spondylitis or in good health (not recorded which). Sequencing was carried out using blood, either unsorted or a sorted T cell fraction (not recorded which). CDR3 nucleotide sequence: TGTGCCAGCAGTGCCCTTACAGGGGGCTACACTGAAGCTTTCTTT. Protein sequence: CASSALTGGYTEAFF. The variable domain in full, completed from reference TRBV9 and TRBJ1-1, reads DSGVTQTPKHLITATGQRVTLRCSPRSGDLSVYWYQQSLDQGLQFLIQYYNGEERAKGNILERFSAQQFPDLHSELNLSSLELGDSALYFCASSALTGGYTEAFFGQGTRLTVV.